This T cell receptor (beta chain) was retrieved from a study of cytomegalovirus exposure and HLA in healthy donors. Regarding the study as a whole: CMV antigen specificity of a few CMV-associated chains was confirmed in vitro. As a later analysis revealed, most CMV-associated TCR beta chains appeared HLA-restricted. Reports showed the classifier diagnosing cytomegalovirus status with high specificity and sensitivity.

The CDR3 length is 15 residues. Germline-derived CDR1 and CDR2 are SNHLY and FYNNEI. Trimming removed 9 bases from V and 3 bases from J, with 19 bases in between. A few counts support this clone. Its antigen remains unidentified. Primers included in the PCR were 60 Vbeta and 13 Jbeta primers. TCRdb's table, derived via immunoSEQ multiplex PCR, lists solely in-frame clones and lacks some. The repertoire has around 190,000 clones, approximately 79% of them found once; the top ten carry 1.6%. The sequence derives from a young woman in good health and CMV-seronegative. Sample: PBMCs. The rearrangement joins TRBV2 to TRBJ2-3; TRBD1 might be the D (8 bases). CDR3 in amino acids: CARGGQGASTDTQYF. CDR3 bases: TGTGCCAGGGGAGGGCAGGGGGCTAGTACAGATACGCAGTATTTT.